The 8 T cell receptor beta chains reported below all come from one sample, sequenced in a study of CD8+ T cells in alopecia areata. Cutaneous lymph nodes were pooled and cells sorted by CD4, CD8alpha, NKG2D, NKG2ACE and more. RNA extraction and reverse transcription yielded cDNA as sequencing template. The method was immunoSEQ multiplex PCR; TCRdb's version includes in-frame clones alone and lacks a portion of them. The sample was found to contain more than 250,000 clones, and every one recurs. The specimen sequenced was CD4+ T cells sorted from a lymph node. The receptors were gathered from a C3H/HeJ mouse with alopecia areata. These mice share the MHC haplotype H2-k.

This clone was detected ten times or more. Gene names denote mouse genes. With the read ending 4 residues before the CDR3 end, the germline J gene is used to fill in that end. Distinct nucleotide sequences in the sample also encode this CDR3. This rearrangement joins TRBV14 to TRBJ2-5; 10 positions match TRBD2. Germline CDR1 and CDR2: SGHDT and FRDEAV. The CDR3 runs to 14 residues. J was trimmed by 2 bases and V by 4 bases; bases with no gene match: 1. CDR3 sequence reads: CASSRTGGQDTQYF. The covered CDR3 bases are TGTGCCAGCAGTCGGACTGGGGGCCAAGAC.

Points on this clone: The gene symbols are mouse symbols. The observed sequence ends 4 residues before the CDR3 terminus, with the missing tail filled in from the germline J gene. J is TRBJ2-5 and V is TRBV17; 11 bases align to TRBD2. Per the germline V gene, CDR1 is MNHDT and CDR2 is YYDKIL. V lost 0 bases to trimming and J lost 2 bases; unmatched junction nucleotides: 4. The CDR3 runs to 17 residues. The CDR3 DNA, read in part, is TGTGCTAGCAGTAGAGACAGGACTGGGGGGCTCCAAGAC. Protein product: CASSRDRTGGLQD. The full CDR3 protein reads CASSRDRTGGLQDTQYF.

Comments on this clone: This sequence may be a read error, since a much larger clone differs from it by one base. The genes are named according to mouse. The read stops 4 residues short of the end of the CDR3; the missing end is completed from the germline J gene. This chain links TRBV1 with TRBJ2-3; the D is unclear. This CDR3 contains 15 residues. CDR1 is NSQYPW and CDR2 is LRSPGD in the germline V gene (reference sequence). Deletions cut 0 bases from V and 0 bases from J, with 7 bases between. CDR3 in amino acids: CTCSAETTSAETLYF. The covered CDR3 bases are TGCACCTGCAGTGCAGAGACAACTAGTGCAGAA.

A few counts support this clone. Gene names follow the mouse nomenclature. With the read ending 4 residues before the CDR3 end, the germline J gene is used to fill in that end. The chain recombines TRBV13-1 with TRBJ2-1; 7 bases agree with TRBD2. Unmatched junction bases numbered 3, after V lost 0 bases and J lost 3 bases. CDR1 and CDR2 (germline): NSHNY, SYGAGN. CDR3 length: 15 residues. The CDR3 here is CASSDAWGSYAEQFF. CDR3 DNA, as far as it was read: TGTGCCAGCAGTGATGCCTGGGGGTCCTATGCT.

This clone was counted a few times. The listed genes are named as in mouse. Read coverage stops 3 residues before the CDR3 terminus; the germline J gene supplies the remainder. The V and J genes are TRBV13-3 and TRBJ1-6; 11 nucleotides agree with TRBD1. TRBJ1-6 is an ORF; its function is uncertain. CDR1 and CDR2 (germline): NNHDY, SYVADS. The CDR3 totals 17 residues. V shed 2 bases and J 3 bases; nucleotides not matched to a gene: 4. The CDR3 sequence: CASSERDRGFYNSPLYF. The sequenced part of the CDR3 DNA is TGTGCCAGCAGTGAGAGGGACAGGGGGTTCTATAATTCGCCC.

As for this clone: Gene names and germline match the mouse. The sequenced part of the CDR3 DNA is TGTGCCAGCAGTGGCCGGGACAGGGTCACCGGG. Amino acids: CASSGRDRVTG. The entire CDR3 sequence reads CASSGRDRVTGQLYF. The gene calls are TRBV13-1 and TRBJ2-2; 9 nucleotides line up with TRBD1. The DNA ends 4 residues before the CDR3 does, and the rest of the CDR3 is filled in from the germline J gene. The length of the CDR3 is 15 residues. CDR1 is NSHNY and CDR2 is SYGAGN in the germline V gene. With 3 bases clipped from V and 4 bases from J, the junction kept 4 bases outside the gene matches.

This clone was counted only a few times. Gene labels here are mouse ones. The sequenced fragment ends 4 residues before the CDR3 boundary, so the rest is inferred from the germline J gene. The chain links TRBV5 to TRBJ2-5, with a tentative D call TRBD1 (6 bases). CDR3 length: 15 residues. The V gene lost 1 base and the J gene lost 0 bases, with 8 bases spanning the gap. Germline V gene sequence: CDR1 LGHNA, CDR2 YNLKQL (reference sequence). CDR3 loop: CASSQGGQNQDTQYF. CDR3 bases read: TGTGCCAGCAGCCAAGGGGGACAAAACCAAGAC.

There are a few counts of this clone. Mouse germline and gene names are used. The sequenced part of the CDR3 DNA is TGCACCTGCAGTGCAGTCAGGGGGCGAGCAGAA. This gives the protein CTCSAVRGRAE. The entire CDR3 protein reads CTCSAVRGRAETLYF. The chain joins TRBV1 to TRBJ2-3; 8 bases fit TRBD1. The CDR3 extends 4 residues past the end of the read, so its final part is completed from the germline J gene. Per germline, CDR1 NSQYPW and CDR2 LRSPGD (reference sequence). The J segment lost 3 bases and the V segment lost 1 base, leaving 3 bases of the junction unmatched. The CDR3 loop spans 15 amino acids.